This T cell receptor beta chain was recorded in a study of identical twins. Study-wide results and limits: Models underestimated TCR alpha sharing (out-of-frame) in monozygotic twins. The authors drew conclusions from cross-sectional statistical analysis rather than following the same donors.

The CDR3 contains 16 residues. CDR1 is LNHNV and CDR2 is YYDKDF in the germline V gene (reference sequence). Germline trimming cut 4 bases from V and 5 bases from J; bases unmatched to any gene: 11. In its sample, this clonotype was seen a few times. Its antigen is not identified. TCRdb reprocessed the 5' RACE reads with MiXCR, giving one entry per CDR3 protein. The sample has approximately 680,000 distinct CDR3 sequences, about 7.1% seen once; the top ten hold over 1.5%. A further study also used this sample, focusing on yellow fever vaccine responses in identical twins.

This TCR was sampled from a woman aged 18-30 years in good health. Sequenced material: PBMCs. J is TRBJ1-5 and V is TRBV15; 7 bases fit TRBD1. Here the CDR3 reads CATSILRGFLDQPQHF. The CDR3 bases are TGTGCCACCAGCATACTCAGGGGGTTTTTGGATCAGCCCCAGCATTTT. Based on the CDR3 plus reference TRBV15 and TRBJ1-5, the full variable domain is DAMVIQNPRYQVTQFGKPVTLSCSQTLNHNVMYWYQQKSSQAPKLLFHYYDKDFNNEADTPDNFQSRRPNTSFCFLDIRSPGLGDTAMYLCATSILRGFLDQPQHFGDGTRLSIL.